Sequencing of this TCR beta chain was carried out in a study of monozygotic twins with inflammatory bowel disease. Starting material for each TCR library was approximately 3,500 ng of total RNA. Reanalyzing the 5' RACE reads, TCRdb keeps one entry per CDR3 protein, without DNA. This sample's table has about 200,000 distinct CDR3 sequences. Germline CDR1 DFQATT, CDR2 SNEGSKA (reference sequence). This CDR3 has 14 amino acids. The chain uses TRBV20-1 and TRBJ2-1; the TCRdb D gene call, TRBD2, has no DNA to confirm it. What was sequenced was blood. This receptor was taken from a human donor with ulcerative colitis or Crohn's disease, or a healthy co-twin of an affected twin (not recorded which). The CDR3 reads CSASWASGRKEQFF.